The entry below gives a single TCR beta chain sequence along with its context. Its target is unknown. Terminally differentiated effector memory CD45RA+ cells were excluded by CCR7 positive selection of CD45RO-negative cells. This entry belongs to a study of shared clonotypes between healthy human individuals. In the study overall: CD4 naive and memory got three plates each, CD8 naive two, CD8 memory one.

This table comes from immunoSEQ multiplex PCR, and its TCRdb copy is limited to in-frame clones, with some not included. Of some 1,900,000 clones in the sample, about 95% were seen once. General study results and limits: Among several donors, roughly 5.4% of naive CD4 clonotypes were found in common.

Germline-derived CDR1 and CDR2 are SGHNT and YYREEE (reference sequence). V was shortened by 4 bases and J by 0 bases, with 8 bases between the two germline ends. The CDR3 has 14 residues. This clonotype was sampled from a man aged 18 to 30 in good health. The specimen sequenced was naive CD8+ T cells sorted from blood. The chain joins TRBV5-4 to TRBJ2-4; D uncertain. The CDR3 DNA is TGTGCCAGCAGCGCTTGGGAAGCCAAAAACATTCAGTACTTC. It codes for CASSAWEAKNIQYF.